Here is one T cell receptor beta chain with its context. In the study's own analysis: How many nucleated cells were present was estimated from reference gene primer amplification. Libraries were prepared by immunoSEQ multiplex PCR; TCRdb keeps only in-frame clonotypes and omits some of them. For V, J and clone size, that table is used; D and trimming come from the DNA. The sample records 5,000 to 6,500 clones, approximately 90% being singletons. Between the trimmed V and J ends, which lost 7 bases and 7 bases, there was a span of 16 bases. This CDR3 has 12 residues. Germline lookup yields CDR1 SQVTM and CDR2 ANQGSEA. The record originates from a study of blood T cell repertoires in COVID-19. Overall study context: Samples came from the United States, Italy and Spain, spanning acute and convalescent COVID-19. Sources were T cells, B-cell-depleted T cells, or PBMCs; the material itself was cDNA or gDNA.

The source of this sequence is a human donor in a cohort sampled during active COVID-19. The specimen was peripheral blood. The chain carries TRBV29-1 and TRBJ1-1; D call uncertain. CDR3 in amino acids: CSAIADAGEAFF. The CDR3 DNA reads TGCAGCGCCATCGCCGACGCAGGTGAAGCTTTCTTT.